This TCR beta chain was captured by sequencing in a study of blood T cell repertoires in COVID-19. Original processing notes: Reference gene primer amplification gave nucleated cell count estimates. The assay was immunoSEQ multiplex PCR, and TCRdb's table has in-frame clones only and misses some. V, J and clone size reflect that table, while D and trimming were determined from the DNA. The sample yields about 160,000 clones, 85% to 90% seen once. There are 10 residues in the CDR3. CDR1 and CDR2 from the germline V gene are LNHDA and SQIVND (reference sequence). This chain joins TRBV19 and TRBJ1-1, with D possibly being TRBD1 (5 bases). The sample taken for sequencing was peripheral blood. The receptor comes from a man older than 75 with acute or convalescent COVID-19. This CDR3 is CVTRGGEAFF. The CDR3 DNA is TGTGTAACTCGCGGGGGTGAAGCTTTCTTT. Filled out from reference TRBV19 and TRBJ1-1, the complete variable domain reads DGGITQSPKYLFRKEGQNVTLSCEQNLNHDAMYWYRQDPGQGLRLIYYSQIVNDFQKGDIAEGYSVSREKKESFPLTVTSAQKNPTAFYLCVTRGGEAFFGQGTRLTVV.